This paragraph reports one T cell receptor beta chain. Per the authors' pipeline: Amplification of reference gene primers provided the estimated nucleated cell counts. The repertoire was sequenced with immunoSEQ multiplex PCR; TCRdb's copy has only in-frame clones and lacks some. The V and J calls and clone size come from that table; D and trimming were worked out from the DNA. The table lists fewer than 350,000 clones, 81% of them singletons. The data belong to a study of blood T cell repertoires in COVID-19. For the study at large: The samples span acute and convalescent COVID-19 from the United States, Italy and Spain.

The CDR3 is made up of 15 amino acids. Germline values: CDR1 SGHVS, CDR2 FQNEAQ. V shed 6 bases and J 13 bases; nucleotides not matched to a gene: 12. This TCR was sampled from an older woman with active or convalescent COVID-19. Sequencing was done on a sample of peripheral blood. V and J are TRBV7-8 and TRBJ1-6; 10 positions agree with TRBD1. In DNA, the CDR3 is TGTGCCAGCAGTCCTAACCCGACAGGGGGCGCGCCCCTCCACTTT. It yields the protein CASSPNPTGGAPLHF.